The 3 T cell receptor beta chains reported below all come from one sample, sequenced in a study of blood T cells in healthy people across ages. The second PCR ran about 6 to 12 cycles with a sample-barcoded 5' primer and J-beta primers. Each CDR3 protein gets one entry after TCRdb re-called the 5' RACE reads with MiXCR. The sample carries fewer than 700,000 distinct CDR3 sequences, around 48% recorded once. Sequencing was carried out using blood. All receptors come from a man at least 80 years old in good health.

The chain has TRBV4-1 and TRBJ2-3; D is ambiguous. The CDR3 is 13 residues long. Trimming shortened V by 2 bases and J by 3 bases, and 6 bases separated the two germline ends. Germline V gene lookup returns CDR1 MGHRA and CDR2 YSYEKL. The CDR3 is CASSQPTTDTQYF. CDR3 in DNA: TGCGCCAGCAGCCAACCAACAACAGATACGCAGTATTTT.

The chain carries TRBV10-3 and TRBJ1-3, with 11 positions matching TRBD1. V lost 3 bases, J lost 3 bases, and 4 bases stayed unmatched. Looked up from germline, CDR1 is ENHRY and CDR2 is SYGVKD. This CDR3 comprises 16 residues. The CDR3: CAISEGQGARGNTIYF. For the CDR3, the DNA is TGTGCCATCAGTGAAGGACAGGGGGCGCGTGGAAACACCATATATTTT.

The V gene is TRBV20-1, the J gene TRBJ1-5; D may be TRBD1 (6 bases). The CDR3 has 15 residues. Germline V gene data show CDR1 as DFQATT and CDR2 as SNEGSKA (reference sequence). Between the trimmed V and J ends, which lost 5 bases and 0 bases, there was a span of 14 bases. The CDR3 is CSAGHRAFSNQPQHF. In DNA, the CDR3 is TGCAGTGCTGGACACAGGGCTTTTAGCAATCAGCCCCAGCATTTT.